This TCR beta chain was recorded in a study of T-cell reconstitution after alpha-beta-depleted transplantation in children. Overall study results and limits: About two months after transplant, alpha-beta T cells reportedly came from several hundred expanded graft clones.

This CDR3 is built from 14 residues. Germline CDR1 MNHEY, CDR2 SVGAGI. V lost 3 bases, J lost 5 bases, and 4 bases stayed unmatched. Construction of the TCRbeta library involved unique molecular identifiers. TCRdb reprocessed the PCR reads via MiXCR and lists one record per CDR3 protein. This table holds 130,000 to 150,000 distinct CDR3 sequences, 8% to 10% found once. In this sample, this clonotype turned up a few times. Its specificity is not known. The receptor's source is a female patient aged 2-10 years who had a stem cell transplant for congenital amegakaryocytic thrombocytopenia, so the T cells may come from the graft donor. J is TRBJ2-7 and V is TRBV6-5; 10 bases line up with TRBD2. The specimen was PBMCs, mostly from graft donor cells, collected 180 days after TCRalphabeta/CD19-depleted stem cell transplant. CDR3 region: CASSYRGLANEQYF. The CDR3 nucleotides read TGTGCCAGCAGTTATCGGGGACTAGCGAACGAGCAGTACTTC.